This T cell receptor (beta chain) emerged from a study of response to subunit inactivated influenza vaccine (dated by TCRdb to the late 2010s). In terms of the full investigation: Deep quantitative T cell receptor repertoire profiling was used in the study to track responses to a trivalent subunit inactivated influenza vaccine. Overall results and qualifications from the work: According to the authors, only a limited number of new T cells may be recruited by each seasonal influenza vaccination.

The library was made by RT-PCR. TCRdb names Illumina HiSeq 2500 as the instrument used. TCRdb passed the public sequencing reads through fastp at Q25 and MiXCR, retaining productive beta sequences. CDR3 protein sequences are deduplicated, and each keeps its most common genes and DNA. The sample table lists 550,000 to 800,000 distinct CDR3 sequences, about 15% of them with a count of one. The ten largest clones capture 5.5% to 7% of the sample. Comments on this clonotype: What antigen it recognizes has not been identified. No base quality values were provided; no much bigger clone lies one nucleotide off.

This TCR derives from a man aged 50-60 years who received an inactivated influenza vaccine. Donor details come from another sample of the same person, matched by shared clones. The specimen comprised PBMCs from blood, sampled 14 to 15 days before vaccination.

The nucleotide sequence is TGCGCCAGCAGCTTGGATCAGGGGGTTACCGGGGAGCTGTTTTTT. Its protein reads: CASSLDQGVTGELFF. Recombination joined TRBV5-1 with TRBJ2-2, with 7 central nucleotides matching TRBD1. Taken from the germline V gene, the CDR1 and CDR2 loops are SGHRS and YFSETQ. Here V drops 0 bases and J drops 5 bases, and the junction holds 4 bases not matched to any gene. Inclusive of the bounding cysteine and phenylalanine, the CDR3 is 15 residues long. The read is trimmed to its CDR3 DNA, 45 bases read in frame from base 1.